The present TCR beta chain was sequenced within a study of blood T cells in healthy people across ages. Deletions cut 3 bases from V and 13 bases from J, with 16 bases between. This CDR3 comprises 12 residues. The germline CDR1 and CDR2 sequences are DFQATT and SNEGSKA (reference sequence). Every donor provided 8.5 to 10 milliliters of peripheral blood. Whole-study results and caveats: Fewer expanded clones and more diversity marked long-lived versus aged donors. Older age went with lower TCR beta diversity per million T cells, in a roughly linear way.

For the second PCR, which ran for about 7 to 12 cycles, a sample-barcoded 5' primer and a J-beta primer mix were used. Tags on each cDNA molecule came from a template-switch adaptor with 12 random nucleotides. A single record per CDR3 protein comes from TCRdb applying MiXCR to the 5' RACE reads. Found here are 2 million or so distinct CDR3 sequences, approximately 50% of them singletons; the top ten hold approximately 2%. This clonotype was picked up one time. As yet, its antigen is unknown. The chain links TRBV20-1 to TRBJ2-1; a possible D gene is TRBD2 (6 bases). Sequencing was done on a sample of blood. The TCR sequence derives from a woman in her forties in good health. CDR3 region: CSARTLRETQFF. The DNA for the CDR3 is TGCAGTGCTAGGACGCTCCGGGAGACCCAGTTCTTC.